This entry describes one T cell receptor beta chain. Attachment of unique molecular identifiers to individual cDNA molecules was performed. TCRdb called the 5' RACE reads again in MiXCR, with one record for every CDR3 protein. This table holds about 21,000 distinct CDR3 sequences, about 4.3% found once. CDR1 and CDR2 (germline): MDHEN, SYDVKM. CDR3 size: 15 residues. Between the trimmed V and J ends, which lost 0 bases and 4 bases, there was a span of 9 bases. This sample is part of a study of early T cells in non-severe SARS-CoV-2 infection. Study details: The study sequenced bulk RNA from unsorted whole blood, with chains unpaired.

Material: whole blood. This receptor was obtained from an adult who was a healthcare worker with PCR-confirmed SARS-CoV-2 infection or an uninfected control (not recorded which). The J gene is TRBJ1-4, the V gene TRBV28; no clear D. This chain's CDR3 is CASSLWSQSNEKLFF. The CDR3 nucleotides are TGTGCCAGCAGTTTATGGTCTCAGAGTAATGAAAAACTGTTTTTT. Complete variable domain (other parts from reference TRBV28 and TRBJ1-4): DVKVTQSSRYLVKRTGEKVFLECVQDMDHENMFWYRQDPGLGLRLIYFSYDVKMKEKGDIPEGYSVSREKKERFSLILESASTNQTSMYLCASSLWSQSNEKLFFGSGTQLSVL.